Listed below are T cell receptor beta chains from one sample, sequenced in a study of T cells in localized non-small cell lung cancer. Assay used: immunoSEQ multiplex PCR; TCRdb lists only in-frame clones, some missing. The table lists 65,000 to 80,000 clones, approximately 84% of them singletons, with 1.3% in the top ten. The sequences come from peripheral blood, collected before any cancer treatment. The receptors derive from an older female donor with stage I lung adenocarcinoma. CDR3s include the opening cysteine and the closing phenylalanine or tryptophan. The D gene is left open where the match is weak. Not all rows give a size; the values are once, few, many and, for expanded clones, a class.

d_call j_call clone_size v_call cdr3_length cdr3_aa cdr3_nt
TRBD2 TRBJ2-5 NA TRBV9 16 CASSVRGLAGQETQYF TGTGCCAGCAGCGTACGGGGACTAGCGGGACAAGAGACCCAGTACTTC
NA TRBJ2-3 NA TRBV9 16 CASSAYTGPRTDTQYF TGTGCCAGCAGCGCCTACACCGGACCACGCACAGATACGCAGTATTTT
NA TRBJ1-1 NA TRBV7-3 17 CASSLVNRGFTNTEAFF TGTGCCAGCAGCTTAGTCAACCGAGGGTTTACGAACACTGAAGCTTTCTTT
NA TRBJ1-2 NA TRBV4-2 15 CASSQNSPGHGGYTF TGTGCCAGCAGCCAAAACTCTCCGGGACACGGTGGCTACACCTTC
NA TRBJ1-4 NA TRBV2 16 CASRIQAARTNEKLFF TGTGCCAGCAGGATACAGGCGGCGAGAACTAATGAAAAACTGTTTTTT
NA TRBJ1-2 few TRBV19 15 CASTVTQDSVYGYTF TGTGCCAGTACCGTAACTCAGGACAGTGTATATGGCTACACCTTC
NA TRBJ2-2 NA TRBV27 14 CASSFSPNTGELFF TGTGCCAGCAGTTTTTCCCCGAACACCGGGGAGCTGTTTTTT
TRBD2 TRBJ2-5 few TRBV11-3 16 CASSSSSGVTQETQYF TGTGCCAGCAGCTCATCTAGCGGGGTAACCCAAGAGACCCAGTACTTC
TRBD1 TRBJ2-1 NA TRBV10-3 14 CAISEEDRGHEQFF TGTGCCATCAGTGAGGAGGACAGGGGGCATGAGCAGTTCTTC
NA TRBJ1-1 NA TRBV2 14 CASSDSTGPAGAFF TGTGCCAGCAGTGACAGTACAGGCCCCGCGGGAGCTTTCTTT
NA TRBJ1-2 NA TRBV4-3 15 CASSQNMAGQGGYTF TGCGCCAGCAGCCAAAACATGGCAGGCCAGGGTGGCTACACCTTC
NA TRBJ2-2 NA TRBV28 15 CASSPPQGRTGELFF TGTGCCAGCAGTCCCCCCCAGGGGCGCACCGGGGAGCTGTTTTTT
TRBD2 TRBJ2-1 NA TRBV5-6 15 CASSRGLALYNEQFF TGTGCCAGCAGCCGGGGACTAGCGTTATACAATGAGCAGTTCTTC
TRBD1 TRBJ2-7 NA TRBV6-1 14 CASRGGRVPNEQYF TGTGCCAGCAGAGGGGGCAGGGTTCCCAACGAGCAGTACTTC